The clone carrying this T cell receptor beta chain has more than one count but fewer than ten. What it binds is unknown. Unrecorded immune exposure was likely among donors, who were nominally healthy when sampled. This specimen comes from a study of cytomegalovirus exposure and HLA in healthy donors. The PCR was carried out with 60 Vbeta primers and 13 Jbeta primers. The assay was immunoSEQ multiplex PCR, and TCRdb's table has in-frame clones only and misses some. This repertoire shows roughly 150,000 clones, roughly 80% found once; its top ten account for 3.5% to 5.5%. Germline CDR1 reads SGHDT; CDR2 reads YYEEEE. Trimming took 3 bases from V and 1 from J, leaving 8 bases between them. The CDR3 length is 14 residues. Study-level findings and limits: Researchers left out some V segments, among them TRBV6-2 and TRBV6-3, as indistinguishable. TCR beta V- and J-gene trimming was later associated with a missense DCLRE1C variant.

The chain joins TRBV5-6 to TRBJ1-5; tentatively, D is TRBD1 (5 bases). The clonotype comes from a middle-aged woman in good health and CMV-seropositive. Sample: PBMCs. The CDR3 DNA reads as TGTGCCAGCAGCTACGGACACAGCAATCAGCCCCAGCATTTT. This sequence encodes CASSYGHSNQPQHF.